Presented here are 24 T cell receptor beta chains from one specimen sequenced in a study of identical twins (dated by TCRdb to the mid-2010s). Libraries were constructed by 5' RACE. Sequencing was performed on an Illumina HiSeq 2000. TCRdb reworked the public reads: Q25 trimming with fastp, MiXCR clone assembly, productive beta chains retained. Rows are combined by CDR3 protein, so each entry shows the most common genes and DNA. Present in this sample are around 490,000 distinct CDR3 sequences, over 12% of which were seen just once. The ten largest account for 0.44% of the sample. These data are also associated with another study on yellow fever vaccine responses in identical twins.

Sample: CD4+ T cells sorted from blood. The origin of the receptors is a woman aged 18-35 years in good health.

The chain recombines TRBV11-2 with TRBJ2-7, with TRBD2 identical over 11 bases. This CDR3 has 16 amino acids. Germline CDR1 reads SGHAT; CDR2 reads FQNNGV. V lost 5 bases, J lost 6 bases, and 12 bases stayed unmatched. DNA for the CDR3: TGTGCCAGCAGCCCCAGGACTAGCGGGTTTACTCGCGAGCAGTACTTC. Protein product: CASSPRTSGFTREQYF.

This clonotype was counted ten times or more. In DNA, the CDR3 is TGTGCCACCAGTGATGGGACTAGCGGGAGCGTGTATCACAATGAGCAGTTCTTC. Encoded protein: CATSDGTSGSVYHNEQFF. The chain joins TRBV24-1 to TRBJ2-1, with TRBD2 matching 14 bases. This CDR3 has 18 residues. Trimming removed 3 bases from V and 5 bases from J; junction bases left unmatched: 8. The germline gives CDR1 KGHDR, CDR2 SFDVKD.

This clonotype was observed a few times. V usage is TRBV10-3 and J usage is TRBJ2-3, with TRBD1 identical over 8 bases. V lost 6 bases to trimming and J lost 2 bases; unmatched junction nucleotides: 4. CDR1 is ENHRY and CDR2 is SYGVKD in the germline V gene. The CDR3 has 14 residues. The CDR3 DNA follows: TGTGCCATCAGGCGGGGACAGGACACAGATACGCAGTATTTT. Its protein is CAIRRGQDTDTQYF.

The gene calls are TRBV2 and TRBJ1-1, with unresolved D. The CDR3 length is 11 residues. V was trimmed by 1 base and J by 9 bases, leaving 6 bases between them. CDR1 and CDR2 (germline): SNHLY, FYNNEI. The CDR3 sequence: CASSEGGQAFF. CDR3 in DNA: TGTGCCAGCAGTGAAGGAGGGCAAGCTTTCTTT.

This clonotype was seen ten or more times. The chain links TRBV7-9 to TRBJ2-1; D might be TRBD2 (6 bases). The germline gives CDR1 SEHNR, CDR2 FQNEAQ (reference sequence). V was clipped by 5 bases and J by 5 bases, with 13 bases between them. This CDR3 is 14 amino acids long. This CDR3 is CASSPGGPNNEQFF. The CDR3 coding sequence is TGTGCCAGCAGCCCCGGAGGGCCCAACAATGAGCAGTTCTTC.

The CDR3 protein is CASSLSGDGSPLHF. DNA for the CDR3: TGTGCCAGCAGCTTGTCGGGGGACGGGTCACCCCTCCACTTT. The rearrangement links TRBV5-6 to TRBJ1-6, with D perhaps TRBD1 (5 bases). The CDR3 covers 14 residues. Trimming removed 1 base at V and 10 bases at J, with 12 bases between. Germline V gives CDR1 SGHDT, CDR2 YYEEEE.

A few counts support this clonotype. V and J are TRBV21-1 and TRBJ1-2. TRBV21-1 is listed as a pseudogene. The CDR3 loop spans 12 amino acids. The CDR3 loop reads CASTGPHSGYTF. CDR3 DNA sequence: TGTGCCAGCACCGGACCCCACTCTGGCTACACCTTC.

This chain uses TRBV10-3 with TRBJ2-2; 8 nucleotides line up with TRBD1. The CDR3 spans 14 residues. Per the germline V gene, CDR1 is ENHRY and CDR2 is SYGVKD. J was trimmed by 3 bases and V by 10 bases; bases with no gene match: 7. The CDR3 here is CASTDREYTGELFF. CDR3 coding DNA: TGTGCCAGCACGGACAGGGAATACACCGGGGAGCTGTTTTTT.

This clonotype was seen a handful of times. The chain joins TRBV5-6 to TRBJ2-3; 8 bases align to TRBD2. The CDR3 sequence is 16 residues long. V dropped 0 bases and J dropped 4; count of bases not matched to a gene: 7. Germline CDR1 and CDR2: SGHDT and YYEEEE. CDR3 protein: CASSLDPSGFADTQYF. The CDR3, as DNA: TGTGCCAGCAGCTTGGATCCTAGCGGGTTCGCAGATACGCAGTATTTT.

The J gene is TRBJ2-2, the V gene TRBV7-9, with D perhaps matching TRBD2 (5 bases). V dropped 2 bases and J dropped 4 bases, with 14 bases sitting between them. The length of the CDR3 is 16 residues. The germline gives CDR1 SEHNR, CDR2 FQNEAQ (reference sequence). The CDR3 sequence: CASSLIKGRGTGELFF. DNA of the CDR3: TGTGCCAGCAGCTTAATAAAGGGTCGGGGCACCGGGGAGCTGTTTTTT.

In its sample, this clonotype was seen many times. The chain combines TRBV10-3 with TRBJ2-1; no clear D. The CDR3 is made up of 11 amino acids. V was pared by 10 bases and J by 7 bases, with 11 bases between. Germline assignment: CDR1 ENHRY and CDR2 SYGVKD. The CDR3 DNA follows: TGTGCCACGGCGACGGAGAATGAGCAGTTCTTC. Translated, it gives CATATENEQFF.

V is TRBV6-1 and J is TRBJ2-1; D is perhaps TRBD1 (6 bases). The CDR3 is made up of 15 amino acids. V was pared by 7 bases and J by 0 bases, with 13 bases between. Looked up from germline, CDR1 is MNHNS and CDR2 is SASEGT. The CDR3 loop is CASTDGQTSYNEQFF. In DNA form, the CDR3 reads TGTGCCAGCACCGATGGACAGACCTCCTACAATGAGCAGTTCTTC.

Only a few counts were recorded for this clonotype. The chain couples TRBV11-3 to TRBJ2-7, with D possibly matching TRBD1 (6 bases). CDR1 and CDR2 (germline): SGHNT, YENEEA. This CDR3 spans 11 amino acids. V was shortened by 5 bases and J by 5 bases, with 7 bases between the two germline ends. The CDR3 loop reads CASSNRDEQYF. CDR3 nucleotides: TGTGCCAGCAGCAACAGGGACGAGCAGTACTTC.

The sample holds a few counts of this clonotype. The genes are TRBV9 and TRBJ2-1; 9 bases line up with TRBD2. The germline CDR1 and CDR2 sequences are SGDLS and YYNGEE. V lost 4 bases, J lost 1 base, and 6 bases stayed unmatched. The CDR3 length is 16 residues. The CDR3 DNA reads as TGTGCCAGCAGCAAATTAGCGGGAGTTTCCTACAATGAGCAGTTCTTC. Encoded protein: CASSKLAGVSYNEQFF. Filled out from reference TRBV9 and TRBJ2-1, the complete variable domain reads DSGVTQTPKHLITATGQRVTLRCSPRSGDLSVYWYQQSLDQGLQFLIQYYNGEERAKGNILERFSAQQFPDLHSELNLSSLELGDSALYFCASSKLAGVSYNEQFFGPGTRLTVL.

The rearrangement joins TRBV5-1 to TRBJ2-3; D unclear. Germline lookup yields CDR1 SGHRS and CDR2 YFSETQ. V was trimmed by 0 bases and J by 3 bases, leaving 8 bases between them. This CDR3 region has 14 residues. The CDR3 loop is CASSLDSKTDTQYF. CDR3 nucleotide sequence: TGCGCCAGCAGCTTGGACAGTAAGACAGATACGCAGTATTTT. Combining the CDR3 with reference TRBV5-1 and TRBJ2-3 gives the whole variable domain KAGVTQTPRYLIKTRGQQVTLSCSPISGHRSVSWYQQTPGQGLQFLFEYFSETQRNKGNFPGRFSGRQFSNSRSEMNVSTLELGDSALYLCASSLDSKTDTQYFGPGTRLTVL.

At least ten counts were recorded for this clonotype. J is TRBJ2-3 and V is TRBV28; D tentatively reads TRBD1 or TRBD2 (6 bases each). The CDR3 runs to 15 residues. V gave up 2 bases and J gave up 3 bases, with 12 bases separating them. CDR1 and CDR2 from the germline V gene are MDHEN and SYDVKM. CDR3 loop: CASSLRGARTDTQYF. Written as DNA, the CDR3 is TGTGCCAGCAGTTTAAGGGGGGCGCGGACAGATACGCAGTATTTT.

The V call is TRBV3-1, the J call TRBJ1-2; D possibly corresponds to TRBD1 (5 bases). Looked up from germline, CDR1 is LGHDT and CDR2 is YNNKEL (reference sequence). V gave up 1 base and J gave up 7 bases, with 10 bases separating them. There are 13 residues in the CDR3. CDR3 DNA sequence: TGTGCCAGCAGCCAAGGGCAGGGTCTTGGCTACACCTTC. Its protein product is CASSQGQGLGYTF.

This clonotype was detected only a few times. J is TRBJ2-1 and V is TRBV2; D gene ambiguous. The germline V and J ends were trimmed by 10 bases and 4 bases, with 8 bases remaining between them. Germline V gene sequence: CDR1 SNHLY, CDR2 FYNNEI. This CDR3 contains 11 residues. The CDR3 region has the DNA TGTGCCACCACAGAATACAATGAGCAGTTCTTC. It is translated as CATTEYNEQFF.

The sample holds a few counts of this clonotype. V is TRBV10-3 and J is TRBJ2-2, with TRBD1 as a possible D gene (5 bases). This CDR3 is 17 amino acids long. With 0 bases removed from V and 0 bases from J, the gap between germline ends came to 11 bases. The germline V gene encodes CDR1 ENHRY and CDR2 SYGVKD. CDR3 loop: CAISESFGQPNTGELFF. CDR3 DNA: TGTGCCATCAGTGAGTCGTTTGGACAACCGAACACCGGGGAGCTGTTTTTT.

The chain employs TRBV2 and TRBJ2-2, with a tentative D call TRBD1 (6 bases). Germline values: CDR1 SNHLY, CDR2 FYNNEI. The ends were cut back, 6 bases at V and 4 bases at J, with 15 bases in the middle. The CDR3 totals 15 residues. The CDR3 protein is CASREQGQLTGELFF. CDR3 DNA sequence: TGTGCCAGCAGGGAACAGGGACAACTCACCGGGGAGCTGTTTTTT.

This chain links TRBV18 with TRBJ1-2; D uncertain. Trimming left V 0 bases short and J 6 bases short, with 11 bases between. This CDR3 is built from 14 residues. Germline CDR1 is KGHSH and CDR2 is LQKENI. The CDR3 reads CASSPPGQEHGYTF. The DNA for the CDR3 is TGTGCCAGCTCACCACCCGGGCAGGAACATGGCTACACCTTC.

V and J are TRBV12-3 or TRBV12-4 and TRBJ2-1; 7 bases are shared with TRBD2. Losses at the gene ends were 7 bases for V and 2 bases for J; bases not matched to a gene: 8. The CDR3 is 15 amino acids. In nucleotides, the CDR3 is TGTGCCAGCAAGGGTGGGGGGGTCACCTACAATGAGCAGTTCTTC. Its protein is CASKGGGVTYNEQFF.

V is TRBV7-2 and J is TRBJ1-5; the match to TRBD1 covers 7 bases. The CDR3 contains 16 residues. Germline CDR1 is SGHTA and CDR2 is FQGNSA. The J segment lost 4 bases and the V segment lost 5 bases, leaving 11 bases of the junction unmatched. The CDR3 region is CASSRVTGQANQPQHF. As DNA, the CDR3 is TGTGCCAGCAGCCGAGTCACTGGACAGGCAAATCAGCCCCAGCATTTT.

This clonotype has just one count. V and J are TRBV5-6 and TRBJ2-7, with TRBD2 matching 13 bases. This CDR3 has 17 amino acids. J was trimmed by 5 bases and V by 2 bases; bases with no gene match: 10. From germline, CDR1 is SGHDT and CDR2 YYEEEE. The CDR3 sequence: CASSFGLAGVIVHEQYF. CDR3 coding DNA: TGTGCCAGCAGCTTTGGACTAGCGGGAGTTATTGTCCACGAGCAGTACTTC.